The source of this T cell receptor beta chain is a study of blood T cells in healthy people across ages. General study findings and limits: Comparison with aged donors showed that long-lived donors had more naive CD4+ cells and higher diversity.

Drawing of peripheral blood yielded about 9.7 milliliters from each donor. With a J-beta primer mix and a sample-barcoded 5' primer, a second PCR ran about 7 to 11 cycles. Every cDNA molecule carried a tag from a template-switch adaptor bearing 12 random nucleotides. TCRdb redid the calling of the 5' RACE reads with MiXCR, one entry per CDR3 protein. Of over 1,300,000 distinct CDR3 sequences in the sample, around 59% were seen once. As to this clonotype: Its antigen is unknown.

Material: blood. The TCR comes from a man between 18 and 29 years old in good health.

The chain's CDR3 is CASSPSGIPGDTQYF. In DNA form, the CDR3 reads TGTGCCAGCAGCCCCAGCGGGATCCCCGGAGATACGCAGTATTTT. V is TRBV11-1 and J is TRBJ2-3, with 7 bases lining up with TRBD2. The germline gives CDR1 SGHAT, CDR2 FQDESV (reference sequence). The CDR3 sequence is 15 residues long. With V trimmed by 5 bases and J by 5 bases, 10 bases remained unmatched. The full variable domain, rest sourced from reference TRBV11-1 and TRBJ2-3, is EAEVAQSPRYKITEKSQAVAFWCDPISGHATLYWYRQILGQGPELLVQFQDESVVDDSQLPKDRFSAERLKGVDSTLKIQPAELGDSAMYLCASSPSGIPGDTQYFGPGTRLTVL.